Sequencing of this T cell receptor (beta chain) was carried out in a study of blood T cells in healthy people across ages. Across the study: About one barcoded beta molecule was captured per two T cells (by template switching). Study-wide results and caveats: TCR beta diversity, measured per million T cells, fell in a roughly linear way with age.

The CDR3 is 15 residues long. The ends were cut back, 1 base at V and 4 bases at J, with 13 bases in the middle. Per the germline V gene, CDR1 is LNHNV and CDR2 is YYDKDF (reference sequence). As to this clonotype: Its specificity is unknown.

With a J-beta primer mix and a sample-barcoded 5' primer, a second PCR ran about 6 to 11 cycles. TCRdb re-called the 5' RACE reads with MiXCR, one entry per CDR3 protein. The table includes 1.5 million to 1.9 million distinct CDR3 sequences, roughly 43% detected once. This clonotype was sampled from a woman aged 18-29 years in good health. Sequencing was carried out using blood. The chain couples TRBV15 to TRBJ1-1, with a possible D match to TRBD1 (5 bases). CDR3: CATSRGGYGGTEAFF. The CDR3, as DNA: TGTGCCACCAGCAGAGGGGGATACGGGGGCACTGAAGCTTTCTTT. The full variable domain, rest sourced from reference TRBV15 and TRBJ1-1, is DAMVIQNPRYQVTQFGKPVTLSCSQTLNHNVMYWYQQKSSQAPKLLFHYYDKDFNNEADTPDNFQSRRPNTSFCFLDIRSPGLGDTAMYLCATSRGGYGGTEAFFGQGTRLTVV.